The present T cell receptor beta chain was sequenced within a study of blood T cell repertoires in COVID-19. The CDR3 is made up of 16 amino acids. Trimming at V came to 7 bases and at J to 3 bases, leaving 13 bases not matched to a gene. CDR1 and CDR2 from the germline V gene are SEHNR and FQNEAQ (reference sequence). Some clones are missing from TCRdb's copy, which holds only in-frame ones; the method was immunoSEQ multiplex PCR. The table includes 300,000 to 350,000 clones, approximately 85% detected once. The sample consisted of PBMCs or T cells enriched from blood (not recorded which). The chain employs TRBV7-9 and TRBJ2-3; 7 positions match TRBD1. The source is a man aged 30 to 45 who had recovered from COVID-19. The CDR3 sequence: CASTEIPGQPTDTQYF. The CDR3 DNA reads as TGTGCCAGCACTGAAATTCCGGGACAGCCAACAGATACGCAGTATTTT.